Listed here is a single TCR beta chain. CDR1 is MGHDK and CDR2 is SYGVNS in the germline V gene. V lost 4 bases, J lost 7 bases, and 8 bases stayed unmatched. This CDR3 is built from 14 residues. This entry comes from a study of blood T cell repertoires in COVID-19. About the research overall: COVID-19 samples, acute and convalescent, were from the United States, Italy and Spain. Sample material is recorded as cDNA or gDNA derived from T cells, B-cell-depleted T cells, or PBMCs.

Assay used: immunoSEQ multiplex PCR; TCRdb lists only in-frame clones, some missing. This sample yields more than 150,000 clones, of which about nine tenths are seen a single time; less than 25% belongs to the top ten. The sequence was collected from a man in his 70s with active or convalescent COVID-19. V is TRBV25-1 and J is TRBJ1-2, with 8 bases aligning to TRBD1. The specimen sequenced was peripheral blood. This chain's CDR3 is CASSVRTGPSGYTF. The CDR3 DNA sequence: TGTGCCAGCAGTGTCCGGACAGGGCCCAGTGGCTACACCTTC.